These T cell receptor beta chains were read from a single sample in a study of T-cell memory formation after mild COVID-19. TCRdb passed the 5' RACE reads through MiXCR, listing each CDR3 protein once. This repertoire shows approximately 40,000 distinct CDR3 sequences, roughly 10% found once; its top ten account for about 32%. The sequencing sample was made of PBMCs or a T cell subset sorted from them (not recorded which). The receptors were sampled from a man younger than 30 who had mild COVID-19 (a few samples of this study predate the infection). Cell type and time point are not known. Each CDR3 is given with its conserved first and last residue. The D gene is left open where the match is weak. Clone size is not always given. Where it is, it says once, few, many or a class for expanded clones.

v_gene: TRBV5-4; abundance: NA; j_gene: TRBJ2-1; d_gene: NA; CDR3aa: CASSLSSGGPREQFF
v_gene: TRBV6-4; abundance: many; j_gene: TRBJ2-2; d_gene: TRBD1; CDR3aa: CASRDRDTGELFF
v_gene: TRBV6-2/TRBV6-3; abundance: few; j_gene: TRBJ1-2; d_gene: NA; CDR3aa: CASSYWQGQGYTF
v_gene: TRBV20-1; abundance: NA; j_gene: TRBJ2-3; d_gene: NA; CDR3aa: CSARVGFGTDTQYF
v_gene: TRBV29-1; abundance: NA; j_gene: TRBJ2-5; d_gene: TRBD1; CDR3aa: CSVGQGSQETQYF
v_gene: TRBV5-8; abundance: many; j_gene: TRBJ1-4; d_gene: NA; CDR3aa: CASSLGSAGLNEKLFF
v_gene: TRBV2; abundance: NA; j_gene: TRBJ2-5; d_gene: NA; CDR3aa: CAGGEGGSETQYF
v_gene: TRBV12-3/TRBV12-4; abundance: many; j_gene: TRBJ1-1; d_gene: NA; CDR3aa: CASSFGGTVNTEAFF
v_gene: TRBV7-2; abundance: many; j_gene: TRBJ1-2; d_gene: TRBD1; CDR3aa: CASSPEGAYGYTF
v_gene: TRBV9; abundance: many; j_gene: TRBJ2-7; d_gene: TRBD2; CDR3aa: CASSVASGSYEQYF
v_gene: TRBV7-2; abundance: many; j_gene: TRBJ2-3; d_gene: NA; CDR3aa: CASSVPGERDTQYF
v_gene: TRBV12-3/TRBV12-4; abundance: many; j_gene: TRBJ1-2; d_gene: NA; CDR3aa: CASSANDYGYTF
v_gene: TRBV19; abundance: many; j_gene: TRBJ2-3; d_gene: TRBD2; CDR3aa: CASSRTSGGTDTQYF
v_gene: TRBV12-3/TRBV12-4; abundance: many; j_gene: TRBJ2-2; d_gene: NA; CDR3aa: CASTTVLSTGELFF
v_gene: TRBV12-3/TRBV12-4; abundance: few; j_gene: TRBJ1-3; d_gene: NA; CDR3aa: CASSNQGFGNTIYF
v_gene: TRBV7-9; abundance: many; j_gene: TRBJ2-6; d_gene: NA; CDR3aa: CASSPIGRLSGANVLTF
v_gene: TRBV3-1; abundance: NA; j_gene: TRBJ2-1; d_gene: NA; CDR3aa: CASSQDSRSDSYNEQFF
v_gene: TRBV2; abundance: NA; j_gene: TRBJ2-3; d_gene: TRBD1; CDR3aa: CASKRGTGGADTQYF
v_gene: TRBV7-9; abundance: many; j_gene: TRBJ2-3; d_gene: TRBD1; CDR3aa: CAGLRGPTDTQYF
v_gene: TRBV20-1; abundance: many; j_gene: TRBJ2-7; d_gene: NA; CDR3aa: CSARAVLSYEQYF
v_gene: TRBV7-2; abundance: many; j_gene: TRBJ2-3; d_gene: NA; CDR3aa: CASSLVVGTDTQYF
v_gene: TRBV27; abundance: NA; j_gene: TRBJ2-3; d_gene: NA; CDR3aa: CTSRPHQGTQYF
v_gene: TRBV5-1; abundance: few; j_gene: TRBJ1-1; d_gene: NA; CDR3aa: CASSREQGGYTEAFF
v_gene: TRBV20-1; abundance: many; j_gene: TRBJ2-3; d_gene: NA; CDR3aa: CSASLPPDTQYF
v_gene: TRBV7-2; abundance: many; j_gene: TRBJ2-3; d_gene: TRBD2; CDR3aa: CASSLRGGLADTQYF
v_gene: TRBV2; abundance: NA; j_gene: TRBJ2-7; d_gene: NA; CDR3aa: CASREDRVSYEQYF
v_gene: TRBV25-1; abundance: many; j_gene: TRBJ2-5; d_gene: NA; CDR3aa: CASSEAGGRGETQYF
v_gene: TRBV5-1; abundance: many; j_gene: TRBJ2-3; d_gene: NA; CDR3aa: CASSYHWVGPVADTQYF
v_gene: TRBV7-2; abundance: many; j_gene: TRBJ2-3; d_gene: NA; CDR3aa: CASSQNSGTDTQYF
v_gene: TRBV12-3/TRBV12-4; abundance: few; j_gene: TRBJ1-3; d_gene: NA; CDR3aa: CASSSPLGGHTIYF
v_gene: TRBV5-1; abundance: many; j_gene: TRBJ2-3; d_gene: NA; CDR3aa: CASSFGGDTQYF
v_gene: TRBV6-5; abundance: many; j_gene: TRBJ1-6; d_gene: NA; CDR3aa: CASAVIYNSPLHF
v_gene: TRBV19; abundance: NA; j_gene: TRBJ2-7; d_gene: NA; CDR3aa: CATNGGATYEQYF
v_gene: TRBV6-4; abundance: many; j_gene: TRBJ2-3; d_gene: TRBD1; CDR3aa: CASSRGTGSTDTQYF
v_gene: TRBV6-2/TRBV6-3; abundance: NA; j_gene: TRBJ1-5; d_gene: TRBD1; CDR3aa: CASSRTTGNQPQHF
v_gene: TRBV18; abundance: many; j_gene: TRBJ2-1; d_gene: TRBD1; CDR3aa: CASSPPTGYNEQFF
v_gene: TRBV7-9; abundance: many; j_gene: TRBJ1-6; d_gene: NA; CDR3aa: CASSLEDTDSPLHF
v_gene: TRBV5-1; abundance: many; j_gene: TRBJ2-3; d_gene: TRBD2; CDR3aa: CASSSGTSGGLGTDTQYF
v_gene: TRBV4-2; abundance: many; j_gene: TRBJ1-1; d_gene: NA; CDR3aa: CASSQGSGWVRDTEAFF